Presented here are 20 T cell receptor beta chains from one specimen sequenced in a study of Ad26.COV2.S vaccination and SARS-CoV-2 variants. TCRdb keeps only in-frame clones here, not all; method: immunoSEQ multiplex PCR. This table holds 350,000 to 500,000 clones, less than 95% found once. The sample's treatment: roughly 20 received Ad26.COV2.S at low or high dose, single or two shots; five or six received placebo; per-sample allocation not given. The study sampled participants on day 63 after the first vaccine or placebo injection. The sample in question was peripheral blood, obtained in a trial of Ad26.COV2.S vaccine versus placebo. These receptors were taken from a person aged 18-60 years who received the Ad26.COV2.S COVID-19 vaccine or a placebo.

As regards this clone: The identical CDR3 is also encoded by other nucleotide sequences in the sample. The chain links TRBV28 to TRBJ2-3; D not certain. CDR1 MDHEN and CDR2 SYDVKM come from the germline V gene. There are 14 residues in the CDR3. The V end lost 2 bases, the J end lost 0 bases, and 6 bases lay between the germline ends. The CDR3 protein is CASSLGRSTDTQYF. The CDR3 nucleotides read TGTGCCAGCAGTTTAGGCAGGAGCACAGATACGCAGTATTTT.

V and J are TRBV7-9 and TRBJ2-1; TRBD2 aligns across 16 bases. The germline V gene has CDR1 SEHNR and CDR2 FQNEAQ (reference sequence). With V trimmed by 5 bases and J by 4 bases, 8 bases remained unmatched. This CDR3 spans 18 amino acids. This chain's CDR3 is CASSPGTSGRAWYNEQFF. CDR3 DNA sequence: TGTGCCAGCAGCCCTGGGACTAGCGGGAGGGCCTGGTACAATGAGCAGTTCTTC.

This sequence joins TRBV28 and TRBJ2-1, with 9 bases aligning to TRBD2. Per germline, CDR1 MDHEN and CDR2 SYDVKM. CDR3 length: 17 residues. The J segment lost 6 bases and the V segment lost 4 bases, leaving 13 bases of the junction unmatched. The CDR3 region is CASSSPQTSGPINEQFF. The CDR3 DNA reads TGTGCCAGCAGTTCTCCACAGACTAGCGGCCCCATCAATGAGCAGTTCTTC.

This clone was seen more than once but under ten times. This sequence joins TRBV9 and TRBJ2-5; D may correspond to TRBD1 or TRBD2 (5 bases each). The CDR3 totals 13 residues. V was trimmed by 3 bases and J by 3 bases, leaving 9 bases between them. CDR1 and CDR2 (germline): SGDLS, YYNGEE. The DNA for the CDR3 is TGTGCCAGCAGCGGGGGGTTAGAAGAGACCCAGTACTTC. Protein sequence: CASSGGLEETQYF.

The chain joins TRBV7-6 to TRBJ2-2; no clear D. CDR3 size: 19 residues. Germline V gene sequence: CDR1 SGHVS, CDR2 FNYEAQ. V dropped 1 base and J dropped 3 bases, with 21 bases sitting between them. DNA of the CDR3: TGTGCCAGCAGCTTAGGTCCGGTAACGAGACTCAAACACACCGGGGAGCTGTTTTTT. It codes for CASSLGPVTRLKHTGELFF.

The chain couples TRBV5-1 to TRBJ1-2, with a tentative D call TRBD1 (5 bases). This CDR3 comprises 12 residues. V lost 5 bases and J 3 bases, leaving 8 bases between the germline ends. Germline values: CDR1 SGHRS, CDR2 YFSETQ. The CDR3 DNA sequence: TGCGCCAGCAGTGGCAGGGACTATGGCTACACCTTC. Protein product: CASSGRDYGYTF.

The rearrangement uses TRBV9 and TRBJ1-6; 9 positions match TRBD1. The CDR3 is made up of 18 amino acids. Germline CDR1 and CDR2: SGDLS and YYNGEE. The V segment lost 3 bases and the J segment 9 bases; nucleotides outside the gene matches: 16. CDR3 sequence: CASSGSRSGTGFGSPLHF. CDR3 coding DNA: TGTGCCAGCAGCGGATCTCGATCCGGGACAGGGTTTGGTTCACCCCTCCACTTT. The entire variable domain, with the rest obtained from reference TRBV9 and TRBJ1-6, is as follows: DSGVTQTPKHLITATGQRVTLRCSPRSGDLSVYWYQQSLDQGLQFLIQYYNGEERAKGNILERFSAQQFPDLHSELNLSSLELGDSALYFCASSGSRSGTGFGSPLHFGNGTRLTVT.

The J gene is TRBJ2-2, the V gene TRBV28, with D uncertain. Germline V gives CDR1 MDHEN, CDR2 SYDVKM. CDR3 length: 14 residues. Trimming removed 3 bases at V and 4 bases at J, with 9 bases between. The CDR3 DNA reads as TGTGCCAGCAGTTTTTCTTGGGGCACCGGGGAGCTGTTTTTT. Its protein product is CASSFSWGTGELFF.

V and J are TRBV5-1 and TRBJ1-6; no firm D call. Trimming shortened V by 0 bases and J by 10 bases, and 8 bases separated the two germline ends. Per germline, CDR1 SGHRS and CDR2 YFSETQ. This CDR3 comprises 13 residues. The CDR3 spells CASSLVGQSPLHF. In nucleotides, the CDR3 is TGCGCCAGCAGCTTGGTGGGCCAATCACCCCTCCACTTT. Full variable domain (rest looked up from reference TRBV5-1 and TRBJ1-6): KAGVTQTPRYLIKTRGQQVTLSCSPISGHRSVSWYQQTPGQGLQFLFEYFSETQRNKGNFPGRFSGRQFSNSRSEMNVSTLELGDSALYLCASSLVGQSPLHFGNGTRLTVT.

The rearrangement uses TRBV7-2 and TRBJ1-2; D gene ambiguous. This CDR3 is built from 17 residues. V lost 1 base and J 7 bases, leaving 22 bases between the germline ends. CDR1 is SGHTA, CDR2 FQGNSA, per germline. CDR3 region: CASSLDAVSPYLGGYTF. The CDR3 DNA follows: TGTGCCAGCAGCTTAGACGCGGTCAGCCCGTATCTGGGTGGCTACACCTTC.

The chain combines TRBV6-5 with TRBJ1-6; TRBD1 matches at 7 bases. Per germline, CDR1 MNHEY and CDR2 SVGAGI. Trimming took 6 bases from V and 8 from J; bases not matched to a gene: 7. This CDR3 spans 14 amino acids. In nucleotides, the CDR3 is TGTGCCAGCAGACCGACAGGGTGGGATTCACCCCTCCACTTT. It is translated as CASRPTGWDSPLHF.

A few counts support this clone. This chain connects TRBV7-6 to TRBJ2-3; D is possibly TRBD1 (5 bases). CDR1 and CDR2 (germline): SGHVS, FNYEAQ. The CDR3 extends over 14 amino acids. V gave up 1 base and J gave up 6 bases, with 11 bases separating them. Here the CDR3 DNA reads TGTGCCAGCAGCTTAGGTGAAGGGGCGGATACGCAGTATTTT. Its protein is CASSLGEGADTQYF.

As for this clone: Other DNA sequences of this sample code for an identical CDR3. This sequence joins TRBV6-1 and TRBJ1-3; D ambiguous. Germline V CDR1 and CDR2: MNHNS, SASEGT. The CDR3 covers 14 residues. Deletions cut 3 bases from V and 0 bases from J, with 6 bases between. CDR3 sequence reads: CASSEGASGNTIYF. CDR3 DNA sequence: TGTGCCAGCAGTGAGGGAGCCTCTGGAAACACCATATATTTT.

CDR3 amino acids: CAWSNRGGSRETQYF. The CDR3 DNA reads as TGTGCCTGGTCTAACAGGGGGGGATCAAGGGAGACCCAGTACTTC. The chain recombines TRBV30 with TRBJ2-5, with a weak D call TRBD1 (8 bases). The germline CDR1 and CDR2 sequences are GTSNPN and SVGIG (reference sequence). The CDR3 spans 15 residues. Trimming left V 5 bases short and J 5 bases short, with 21 bases between.

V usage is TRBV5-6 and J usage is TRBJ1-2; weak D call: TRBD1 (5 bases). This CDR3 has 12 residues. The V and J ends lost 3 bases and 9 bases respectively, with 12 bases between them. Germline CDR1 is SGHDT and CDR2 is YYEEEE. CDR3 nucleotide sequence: TGTGCCAGCAGCTCGGGGGGATCGAGCTACACCTTC. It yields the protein CASSSGGSSYTF.

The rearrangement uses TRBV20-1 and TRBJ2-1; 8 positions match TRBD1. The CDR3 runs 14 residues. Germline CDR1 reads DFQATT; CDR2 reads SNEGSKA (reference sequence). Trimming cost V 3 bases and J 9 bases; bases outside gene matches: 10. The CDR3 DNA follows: TGCAGTGCTAGTCAGGGGGCGGTAGTAGTTGAGCAGTTCTTC. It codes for CSASQGAVVVEQFF.

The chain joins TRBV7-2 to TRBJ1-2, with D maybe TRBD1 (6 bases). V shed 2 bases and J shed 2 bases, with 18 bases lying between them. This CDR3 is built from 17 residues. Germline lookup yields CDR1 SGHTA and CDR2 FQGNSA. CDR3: CASSLKRTASLNYGYTF. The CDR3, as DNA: TGTGCCAGCAGCTTAAAGAGGACAGCAAGCCTCAACTATGGCTACACCTTC.

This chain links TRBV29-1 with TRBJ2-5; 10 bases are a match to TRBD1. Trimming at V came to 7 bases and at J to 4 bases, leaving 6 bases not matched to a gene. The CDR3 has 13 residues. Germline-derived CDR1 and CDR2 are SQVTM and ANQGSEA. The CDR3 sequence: CSADRGRGETQYF. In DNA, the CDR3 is TGCAGCGCTGACAGGGGGCGAGGAGAGACCCAGTACTTC.

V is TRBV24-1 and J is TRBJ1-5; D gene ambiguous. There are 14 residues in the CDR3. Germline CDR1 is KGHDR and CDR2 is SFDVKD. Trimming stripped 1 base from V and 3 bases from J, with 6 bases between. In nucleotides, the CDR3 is TGTGCCACCAGTGATTTACAGAACAATCAGCCCCAGCATTTT. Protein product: CATSDLQNNQPQHF.

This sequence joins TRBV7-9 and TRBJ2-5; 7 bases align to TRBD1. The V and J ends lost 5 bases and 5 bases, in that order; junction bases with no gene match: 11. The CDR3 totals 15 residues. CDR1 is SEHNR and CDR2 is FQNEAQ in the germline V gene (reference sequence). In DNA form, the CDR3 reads TGTGCCAGCAGCACGACAGGGAGTCTTGCCGAGACCCAGTACTTC. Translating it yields CASSTTGSLAETQYF.